This T cell receptor beta chain was identified during a study of blood T cell repertoires in COVID-19. About the study: Samples representing acute and convalescent COVID-19 were sourced from the United States, Italy and Spain. T cells, B-cell-depleted T cells, or PBMCs provided the cDNA or gDNA that served as material.

CDR1 and CDR2 from the germline V gene are SGHDT and YYEEEE. The V end was cut by 2 bases, the J end by 2 bases, with 11 bases between. The CDR3 loop spans 14 amino acids. This clone was picked up one time. In the study's own analysis: Estimation of nucleated cell counts relied on the amplification of reference gene primers. Clones were read by immunoSEQ multiplex PCR, and TCRdb kept only the in-frame ones, dropping some. The V and J calls and the clone size are those of that table, but D and trimming were determined from the DNA. This sample carries approximately 120,000 clones, around four fifths of them seen once, and the ten largest clones take approximately 6.3%.

The genes are TRBV5-6 and TRBJ2-7; D is unresolved. Sequencing was done on a sample of peripheral blood. The receptor was isolated from a man at least 80 years old with active or convalescent COVID-19. Here the CDR3 DNA reads TGTGCCAGCAGCTTCGCAGGCGTCACCTACGAGCAGTACTTC. It codes for CASSFAGVTYEQYF.